This passage covers 4 T cell receptor beta chains from one sample sequenced in a study of T cell responses to AZD1222 COVID-19 vaccine. TCRdb's table, derived via immunoSEQ multiplex PCR, lists solely in-frame clones and lacks some. The profile shows about 150,000 clones, 85% to 90% of them singletons. The sequenced sample was peripheral blood, obtained on day 0 of MenACWY control vaccination. The source of these receptors is an adult in good health.

The rearrangement joins TRBV6-1 to TRBJ2-1; no clear D. CDR3 size: 15 residues. Germline V gene lookup returns CDR1 MNHNS and CDR2 SASEGT. The V and J ends lost 1 base and 0 bases respectively, with 7 bases between them. The CDR3 nucleotides are TGTGCCAGCAGTGAAGACTGGAGCTCCTACAATGAGCAGTTCTTC. Protein: CASSEDWSSYNEQFF.

The V call is TRBV28, the J call TRBJ2-2; either TRBD1 or TRBD2 may supply D (5 bases each). Deletions cut 6 bases from V and 7 bases from J, with 21 bases between. CDR1 and CDR2 from the germline V gene are MDHEN and SYDVKM. This CDR3 comprises 16 residues. This CDR3 is CASSPLRGGFGGELFF. The CDR3 DNA reads as TGTGCCAGCAGCCCGTTGCGTGGGGGTTTCGGCGGGGAGCTGTTTTTT.

This chain joins TRBV1 and TRBJ2-1; the DNA was not compared with TRBD2, the D call given in the table. TRBV1 is termed a pseudogene. CDR3 size: 15 residues. The CDR3 coding sequence is TGCACCAGCAGCCAACTAGCGGGAGACTACAATGAGCAGTTCTTC. This sequence encodes CTSSQLAGDYNEQFF.

In nucleotides, the CDR3 is TGCGCCAGCAGCCGAAGTTTAGATACGCAGTATTTT. Translated: CASSRSLDTQYF. The V gene is TRBV5-1, the J gene TRBJ2-3; no firm D call. Trimming took off 4 bases at V and 5 bases at J, with 8 bases between the two ends. The CDR3 has 12 residues. CDR1 and CDR2 (germline): SGHRS, YFSETQ.